Sequencing of this T cell receptor beta chain was carried out in a study of T cell responses to AZD1222 COVID-19 vaccine. The study's findings and limits: White British people made up most donors, females outnumbered males, and clonal diversity was possibly underestimated.

As regards this clone: The antigen is not known.

Method: immunoSEQ multiplex PCR; TCRdb's copy keeps in-frame clones and lacks some. The data show around 190,000 clones, with around nine tenths seen just once and 11% held by the top ten. The TCR sequence derives from an adult who received the AZD1222 COVID-19 vaccine. The starting material was peripheral blood, obtained 28 days after the second AZD1222 dose.

For the CDR3, the DNA is TGTGCCAGCAGCGTCGACAGATCTAGGAATGAAAAACTGTTTTTT. Encoded protein: CASSVDRSRNEKLFF. The chain recombines TRBV7-9 with TRBJ1-4, with a weak D call TRBD1 (5 bases). CDR1 is SEHNR and CDR2 is FQNEAQ in the germline V gene (reference sequence). CDR3 length: 15 amino acids. Trimming took 5 bases from V and 5 from J, leaving 15 bases between them.